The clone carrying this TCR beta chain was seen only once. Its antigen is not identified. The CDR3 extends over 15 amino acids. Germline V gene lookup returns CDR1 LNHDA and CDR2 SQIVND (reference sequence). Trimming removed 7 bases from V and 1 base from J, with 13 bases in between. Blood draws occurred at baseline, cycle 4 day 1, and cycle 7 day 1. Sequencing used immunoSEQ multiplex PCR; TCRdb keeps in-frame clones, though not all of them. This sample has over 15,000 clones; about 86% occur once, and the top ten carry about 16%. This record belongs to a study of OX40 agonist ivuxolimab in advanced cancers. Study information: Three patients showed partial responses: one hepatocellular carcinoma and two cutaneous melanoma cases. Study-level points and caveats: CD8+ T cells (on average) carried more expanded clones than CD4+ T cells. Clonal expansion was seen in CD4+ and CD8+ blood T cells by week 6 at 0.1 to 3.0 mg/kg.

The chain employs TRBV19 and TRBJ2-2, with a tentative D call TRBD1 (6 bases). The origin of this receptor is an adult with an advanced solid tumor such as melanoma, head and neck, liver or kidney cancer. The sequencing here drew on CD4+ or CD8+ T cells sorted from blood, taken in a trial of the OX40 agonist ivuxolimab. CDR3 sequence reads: CASNPGHQNTGELFF. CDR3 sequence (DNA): TGTGCCAGTAACCCGGGACACCAGAACACCGGGGAGCTGTTTTTT.